Listed here is a single TCR beta chain. The table came from immunoSEQ multiplex PCR; TCRdb's copy has only in-frame clones and leaves some out. The sample includes some 97,000 clones, 85% to 95% of them seen just once. The sample belongs to a study of T cell changes during pregnancy in multiple sclerosis. V shed 7 bases and J shed 0 bases, with 4 bases lying between them. The germline V gene has CDR1 SGHTA and CDR2 FQGNSA. The CDR3 runs to 13 residues. This TCR derives from a female donor with multiple sclerosis, enrolled in a pregnancy study. The rearrangement links TRBV7-2 to TRBJ2-6; D call uncertain. Sequences were derived from peripheral blood, sampled in the second trimester of pregnancy. The CDR3: CASTNSGANVLTF. The CDR3 nucleotides are TGTGCCAGCACAAACTCTGGGGCCAACGTCCTGACTTTC.